This T cell receptor beta chain was identified in a study of OX40 agonist ivuxolimab in advanced cancers. This clone was counted once. Data came from immunoSEQ multiplex PCR; TCRdb stores just in-frame clones and leaves some out. The repertoire holds over 65,000 clones, with approximately 85% as singletons. Germline values: CDR1 MGHDK, CDR2 SYGVNS. This CDR3 is built from 14 residues. Germline trimming cut 8 bases from V and 4 bases from J; bases unmatched to any gene: 8. The chain is built from TRBV25-1 and TRBJ1-1; 9 bases align to TRBD1. The receptor was isolated from an adult with an advanced solid tumor such as melanoma, head and neck, liver or kidney cancer. The sequencing here drew on CD4+ or CD8+ T cells sorted from blood, taken in a trial of the OX40 agonist ivuxolimab. The CDR3 sequence is CASGPTGGRTEAFF. CDR3 nucleotides: TGTGCCAGCGGCCCTACAGGGGGCCGCACTGAAGCTTTCTTT. Full variable domain (outside the CDR3, taken from reference TRBV25-1 and TRBJ1-1): EADIYQTPRYLVIGTGKKITLECSQTMGHDKMYWYQQDPGMELHLIHYSYGVNSTEKGDLSSESTVSRIRTEHFPLTLESARPSHTSQYLCASGPTGGRTEAFFGQGTRLTVV.